This TCR beta chain was recovered during a study of CD8+ T cells in alopecia areata. Study context: Oral tofacitinib (5 to 10 mg twice daily) was administered to treated patients. Tofacitinib exposure lasted 6 to 18 months, followed by 6 months off drug.

Regarding treatment: oral pan-JAK inhibitor, 5-10 mg twice daily. RNA extraction and reverse transcription yielded cDNA as sequencing template. Using immunoSEQ multiplex PCR, the repertoire was profiled, and TCRdb retains in-frame clones only, with some absent. The table shows 130,000 or so clones, with around 60% occurring only once. Trimming cost V 5 bases and J 10 bases, with 10 bases left between them. The germline V gene has CDR1 SGHTA and CDR2 FQGNSA. CDR3 length: 11 amino acids. The material was CD4+ T cells sorted from blood, obtained at week 4, from a patient treated with tofacitinib. This chain uses TRBV7-2 with TRBJ2-3; D uncertain. The sequence was obtained from a human donor with alopecia areata. This chain's CDR3 is CASSLSSAQYF. DNA of the CDR3: TGTGCCAGCAGCCTATCAAGTGCGCAGTATTTT. The complete variable domain, with remaining parts taken from reference TRBV7-2 and TRBJ2-3, reads GAGVSQSPSNKVTEKGKDVELRCDPISGHTALYWYRQSLGQGLEFLIYFQGNSAPDKSGLPSDRFSAERTGGSVSTLTIQRTQQEDSAVYLCASSLSSAQYFGPGTRLTVL.